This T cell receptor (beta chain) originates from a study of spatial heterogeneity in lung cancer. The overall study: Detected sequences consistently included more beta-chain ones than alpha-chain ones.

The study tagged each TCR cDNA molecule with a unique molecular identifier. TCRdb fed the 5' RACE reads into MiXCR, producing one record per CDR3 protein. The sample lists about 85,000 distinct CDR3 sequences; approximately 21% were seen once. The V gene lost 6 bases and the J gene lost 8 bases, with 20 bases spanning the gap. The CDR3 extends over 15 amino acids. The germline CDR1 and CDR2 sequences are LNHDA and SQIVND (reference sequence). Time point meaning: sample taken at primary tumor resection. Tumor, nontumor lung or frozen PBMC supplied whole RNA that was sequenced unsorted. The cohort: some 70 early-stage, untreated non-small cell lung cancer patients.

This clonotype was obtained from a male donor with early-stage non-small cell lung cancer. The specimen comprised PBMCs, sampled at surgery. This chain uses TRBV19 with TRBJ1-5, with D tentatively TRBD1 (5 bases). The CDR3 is CASRLGAPALEPQHF. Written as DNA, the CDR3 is TGTGCCAGTAGGTTAGGGGCCCCCGCTTTGGAGCCCCAGCATTTT.